Following are 27 T cell receptor beta chains from one sample sequenced in a study of blood T cell repertoires in COVID-19. The table came from immunoSEQ multiplex PCR; TCRdb's copy has only in-frame clones and leaves some out. The data show hundreds of thousands of clones, around 84% seen once. The sample was peripheral blood. These receptors were taken from a man in his 60s with acute or convalescent COVID-19.

V is TRBV10-3 and J is TRBJ1-1; 8 nucleotides line up with TRBD1. With 2 bases clipped from V and 1 base from J, the junction kept 3 bases outside the gene matches. CDR1 and CDR2 (germline): ENHRY, SYGVKD. This CDR3 has 15 amino acids. In DNA, the CDR3 is TGTGCCATCAGTGAGACAGGGGGGTCGAACACTGAAGCTTTCTTT. The encoded protein is CAISETGGSNTEAFF.

The gene calls are TRBV29-1 and TRBJ2-7, with D tentatively TRBD1 (5 bases). Trimming shortened V by 2 bases and J by 0 bases, and 14 bases separated the two germline ends. The CDR3 has 15 residues. Germline lookup yields CDR1 SQVTM and CDR2 ANQGSEA. The CDR3 loop is CSVEWYGQGSYEQYF. CDR3 in DNA: TGCAGCGTTGAATGGTATGGGCAGGGCTCCTACGAGCAGTACTTC.

This chain links TRBV6-5 with TRBJ2-7, with 8 bases lining up with TRBD1. The CDR3 totals 14 residues. Germline V lookup: CDR1 MNHEY, CDR2 SVGAGI. The V and J ends lost 0 bases and 7 bases, in that order; junction bases with no gene match: 5. The CDR3 bases are TGTGCCAGCAGTTACTCGGACAGGGTTACGGAGCAGTACTTC. Translation gives CASSYSDRVTEQYF.

The V gene is TRBV19, the J gene TRBJ2-5; 7 bases are shared with TRBD1. Germline CDR1 is LNHDA and CDR2 is SQIVND (reference sequence). Trimming took 6 bases from V and 5 from J; bases not matched to a gene: 12. The CDR3 is made up of 15 amino acids. The CDR3 sequence: CASSPPGQSHETQYF. The CDR3 region has the DNA TGTGCCAGTAGCCCTCCGGGACAGAGTCACGAGACCCAGTACTTC.

A single count supports this clone. The rearrangement links TRBV28 to TRBJ2-2; a weak D match, TRBD2 (5 bases). The CDR3 contains 14 residues. V dropped 5 bases and J dropped 8 bases, with 15 bases sitting between them. CDR1 and CDR2 from the germline V gene are MDHEN and SYDVKM. CDR3 coding DNA: TGTGCCAGCAGTCCCACCCGTCGGGGAGGGGAGCTGTTTTTT. Translating gives CASSPTRRGGELFF.

V usage is TRBV5-5 and J usage is TRBJ1-2; D gene uncertain. CDR3 length equals 13 residues. The V gene lost 6 bases and the J gene lost 2 bases, with 11 bases spanning the gap. CDR1 is SGHKS, CDR2 YYEKEE, per germline (reference sequence). The CDR3 region has the DNA TGTGCCAGCACCGCGACACGAAACTATGGCTACACCTTC. This codes for CASTATRNYGYTF.

The CDR3 region is CASSEDTDTQYF. In nucleotides, the CDR3 is TGTGCCAGCTCGGAGGACACAGATACGCAGTATTTT. The chain combines TRBV18 with TRBJ2-3; a weak D match, TRBD2 (5 bases). This CDR3 comprises 12 residues. Germline-derived CDR1 and CDR2 are KGHSH and LQKENI. Trimming left V 6 bases short and J 2 bases short, with 6 bases between.

The chain recombines TRBV18 with TRBJ2-1; possibly TRBD1 for D (5 bases). This CDR3 region has 13 residues. In germline, CDR1 is KGHSH, CDR2 LQKENI. V was pared by 5 bases and J by 7 bases, with 12 bases between. The CDR3 is CASSTQGENEQFF. The CDR3 region has the DNA TGTGCCAGCTCAACTCAGGGTGAAAATGAGCAGTTCTTC.

This chain connects TRBV9 to TRBJ2-7, with 14 nucleotides matching TRBD2. The CDR3 runs 19 residues. From germline, CDR1 is SGDLS and CDR2 YYNGEE. V shed 4 bases, J shed 1 base, and the junction held 13 bases outside the gene matches. The CDR3 here is CASSHPGLAGDSPSYEQYF. The DNA for the CDR3 is TGTGCCAGCAGCCATCCGGGACTAGCGGGGGATAGTCCTTCCTACGAGCAGTACTTC.

The V and J genes are TRBV11-2 and TRBJ2-7, with a possible D match to TRBD2 (6 bases). Between the trimmed V and J ends, which lost 1 base and 3 bases, there was a span of 10 bases. Looked up from germline, CDR1 is SGHAT and CDR2 is FQNNGV. This CDR3 has 14 amino acids. CDR3 protein: CASSLGAGGYEQYF. As DNA, the CDR3 is TGTGCCAGCAGCTTAGGCGCCGGGGGCTACGAGCAGTACTTC.

The chain recombines TRBV10-3 with TRBJ2-5; D perhaps matches TRBD1 (7 bases). V gave up 3 bases and J gave up 9 bases, with 20 bases separating them. Germline CDR1 and CDR2: ENHRY and SYGVKD. CDR3 size: 15 residues. The CDR3 spells CAISDHQTGRGAQYF. CDR3 in DNA: TGTGCCATCAGTGACCACCAGACAGGGCGGGGTGCCCAGTACTTC.

This chain links TRBV9 with TRBJ2-5, with TRBD2 identical over 12 bases. The V gene's germline CDR1 is SGDLS and CDR2 YYNGEE. The CDR3 runs to 15 residues. With 4 bases clipped from V and 3 bases from J, the junction kept 4 bases outside the gene matches. CDR3 nucleotides: TGTGCCAGCAGCTTCCGGACTAGCGGGGAAGAGACCCAGTACTTC. It codes for CASSFRTSGEETQYF.

The chain employs TRBV30 and TRBJ2-3, with a tentative D call TRBD2 (7 bases). Germline-derived CDR1 and CDR2 are GTSNPN and SVGIG (reference sequence). Trimming left V 0 bases short and J 2 bases short, with 18 bases between. CDR3 length equals 17 residues. As DNA, the CDR3 is TGTGCCTGGAGTGTAGCCGGGGGGCCTTCGCTCACAGATACGCAGTATTTT. It yields the protein CAWSVAGGPSLTDTQYF.

The V gene is TRBV5-8, the J gene TRBJ1-5, with 9 bases fitting TRBD1. V was clipped by 5 bases and J by 11 bases; unmatched bases: 11. Germline CDR1 and CDR2: SGHTS and YDEGEE. This CDR3 spans 14 amino acids. The CDR3 region is CASRLVGTGSSQHF. Written as DNA, the CDR3 is TGTGCCAGCAGACTAGTAGGGACAGGGTCGTCCCAGCATTTT. The full variable domain, with the rest looked up from reference TRBV5-8 and TRBJ1-5, is EAGVTQSPTHLIKTRGQQATLRCSPISGHTSVYWYQQALGLGLQFLLWYDEGEERNRGNFPPRFSGRQFPNYSSELNVNALELEDSALYLCASRLVGTGSSQHFGDGTRLSIL.

The chain uses TRBV4-1 and TRBJ2-3, with 8 bases aligning to TRBD2. Looked up from germline, CDR1 is MGHRA and CDR2 is YSYEKL. The CDR3 contains 16 residues. J gave up 2 bases and V 4 bases, and 8 bases lay outside the gene matches. In DNA form, the CDR3 reads TGCGCCAGCAGCCGCGGGGGGCCTTCTATCACAGATACGCAGTATTTT. This encodes CASSRGGPSITDTQYF.

The chain uses TRBV6-5 and TRBJ1-1; possible D gene TRBD1, 5 bases. The CDR3 sequence is 13 residues long. Germline CDR1 and CDR2: MNHEY and SVGAGI. Trimming removed 6 bases from V and 2 bases from J, with 10 bases in between. The CDR3 protein is CASSQQANTEAFF. The CDR3 bases are TGTGCCAGCAGCCAACAGGCTAACACTGAAGCTTTCTTT.

The CDR3 DNA reads TGTGCCAGCAGCTTGAGCGGGGGTGAAGAGCAGTACTTC. It specifies CASSLSGGEEQYF. V usage is TRBV7-9 and J usage is TRBJ2-7, with 8 bases aligning to TRBD2. CDR1 and CDR2 (germline): SEHNR, FQNEAQ (reference sequence). The CDR3 length is 13 residues. V trimming: 3 bases; J trimming: 7 bases; junction bases outside the gene matches: 5.

The chain combines TRBV7-9 with TRBJ2-1; 11 bases fit TRBD1. The CDR3 is 15 residues long. After removal of 2 bases from V and 6 bases from J, the junction contained 3 bases not matched to a gene. Per germline, CDR1 SEHNR and CDR2 FQNEAQ (reference sequence). In DNA, the CDR3 is TGTGCCAGCAGCTTATTCGGACAGGGGGCCAATGAGCAGTTCTTC. This translates into CASSLFGQGANEQFF.

The chain has TRBV6-5 and TRBJ2-7; 8 bases are a match to TRBD1. This CDR3 has 14 amino acids. The V gene end was trimmed by 6 bases and the J gene end by 3 bases; junction bases not matched to a gene: 7. From germline, CDR1 is MNHEY and CDR2 SVGAGI. The CDR3 DNA reads as TGTGCCAGCAGGCCGGCAGGGGGCGTCTACGAGCAGTACTTC. Encoded protein: CASRPAGGVYEQYF.

The chain recombines TRBV6-4 with TRBJ2-1, with D perhaps matching TRBD2 (7 bases). V was trimmed by 4 bases and J by 8 bases, leaving 12 bases between them. CDR1 is MRHNA and CDR2 is SNTAGT in the germline V gene. This CDR3 region has 13 residues. The CDR3: CASSGEGGDEQFF. CDR3 sequence (DNA): TGTGCCAGCAGTGGTGAGGGGGGGGATGAGCAGTTCTTC.

J is TRBJ2-2 and V is TRBV7-3, with TRBD2 matching 7 bases. The CDR3 contains 15 residues. The V segment lost 3 bases and the J segment 4 bases; nucleotides outside the gene matches: 5. Germline-derived CDR1 and CDR2 are SGHTA and FQGTGA. The CDR3 bases are TGTGCCAGCAGCTTCGGCGGGGGAGGCACCGGGGAGCTGTTTTTT. It codes for CASSFGGGGTGELFF.

The genes are TRBV29-1 and TRBJ2-3; D is possibly TRBD2 (5 bases). The ends were cut back, 6 bases at V and 5 bases at J, with 9 bases in the middle. The length of the CDR3 is 11 residues. The germline gives CDR1 SQVTM, CDR2 ANQGSEA. As DNA, the CDR3 is TGCAGCGTCCAGGCGGGAGATACGCAGTATTTT. Its protein product is CSVQAGDTQYF.

This clone was counted once. The V call is TRBV13, the J call TRBJ1-2, with D unresolved. The CDR3 has 16 amino acids. The V gene lost 5 bases and the J gene lost 4 bases, with 20 bases spanning the gap. CDR1 is PRHDT and CDR2 is FYEKMQ in the germline V gene (reference sequence). CDR3 residues: CASSPQIDSAIYGYTF. The DNA of the CDR3 is TGTGCCAGCAGCCCACAAATTGACTCCGCTATCTATGGCTACACCTTC.

This chain joins TRBV27 and TRBJ1-4; 8 nucleotides agree with TRBD1. The ends lost 7 bases at V and 6 bases at J; junction bases unmatched: 22. Per the germline V gene, CDR1 is MNHEY and CDR2 is SMNVEV (reference sequence). The CDR3 totals 19 residues. The CDR3 bases are TGTGCCAGCACCGTCCGACCTCCCGGGACAGGAGGTCGGGATGAAAAACTGTTTTTT. Its protein is CASTVRPPGTGGRDEKLFF.

The sample holds a few counts of this clone. V and J are TRBV5-5 and TRBJ2-3, with D hard to call. The CDR3 extends over 14 amino acids. Germline CDR1 reads SGHKS; CDR2 reads YYEKEE (reference sequence). Between the trimmed V and J ends, which lost 3 bases and 2 bases, there was a span of 10 bases. As DNA, the CDR3 is TGTGCCAGCAGCTCGGAGACGGACACAGATACGCAGTATTTT. This translates into CASSSETDTDTQYF.

This clone was counted between two and nine times. CDR3 coding DNA: TGTGCCAGTAGTACCAAGAGCTCCTATAATTCACCCCTCCACTTT. It specifies CASSTKSSYNSPLHF. This sequence joins TRBV19 and TRBJ1-6; D gene ambiguous. V was trimmed by 4 bases and J by 0 bases, leaving 7 bases between them. CDR3 length equals 15 residues. Germline assignment: CDR1 LNHDA and CDR2 SQIVND (reference sequence).

The rearrangement joins TRBV7-2 to TRBJ2-1; D gene ambiguous. The CDR3 extends over 16 amino acids. Trimming removed 3 bases from V and 0 bases from J, with 12 bases in between. Germline V gene sequence: CDR1 SGHTA, CDR2 FQGNSA. The CDR3, as DNA: TGTGCCAGCAGCTTGTCCGGCGGTAGCTCCTACAATGAGCAGTTCTTC. Translated: CASSLSGGSSYNEQFF.